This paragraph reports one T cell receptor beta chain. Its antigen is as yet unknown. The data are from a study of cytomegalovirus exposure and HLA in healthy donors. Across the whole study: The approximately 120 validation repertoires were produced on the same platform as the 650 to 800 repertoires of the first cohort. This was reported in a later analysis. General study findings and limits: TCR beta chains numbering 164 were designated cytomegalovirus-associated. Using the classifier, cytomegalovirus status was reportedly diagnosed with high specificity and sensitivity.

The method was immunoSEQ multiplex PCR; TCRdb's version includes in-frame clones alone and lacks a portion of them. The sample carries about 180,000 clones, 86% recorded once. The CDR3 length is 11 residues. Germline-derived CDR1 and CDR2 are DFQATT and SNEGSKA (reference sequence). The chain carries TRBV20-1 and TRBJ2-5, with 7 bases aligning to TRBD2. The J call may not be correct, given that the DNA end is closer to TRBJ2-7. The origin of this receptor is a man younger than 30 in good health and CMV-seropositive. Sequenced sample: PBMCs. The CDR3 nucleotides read TGCAGTGCTAGTACGGGAGGCGAGCAGTACTTC. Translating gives CSASTGGEQYF.